This T cell receptor (beta chain) originates from a study of blood T cell repertoires in COVID-19. As for the study in general: Sites in the United States, Italy and Spain provided acute and convalescent COVID-19 samples. PBMCs, B-cell-depleted T cells, or T cells were the source of the cDNA or gDNA that made up the material.

This CDR3 has 12 residues. The ends were cut back, 5 bases at V and 7 bases at J, with 11 bases in the middle. The germline V gene has CDR1 LNHDA and CDR2 SQIVND (reference sequence). Authors' data handling: The assay estimated nucleated cells by amplifying reference gene primers. The method was immunoSEQ multiplex PCR; TCRdb's version includes in-frame clones alone and lacks a portion of them. That table supplies the V and J calls and clone size; D and trimming were determined from the DNA. The sample has under 350,000 clones, around 89% seen once. What was sequenced was peripheral blood. The TCR sequence derives from a man aged 35-49 years with acute or convalescent COVID-19. This chain links TRBV19 with TRBJ1-2; perhaps TRBD1 as D (5 bases). The CDR3 region has the DNA TGTGCCAGTAGTGGGGGGGTTTTTGGCTACACCTTC. Its protein is CASSGGVFGYTF.